This TCR beta chain was recovered during a study of blood T cell repertoires in COVID-19 (dated by TCRdb to 2018 to 2021). Describing the broader study: Samples covering the acute and convalescent phases of COVID-19 were provided by collaborators in the United States, Italy and Spain. The prospective study material was composed of cDNA or gDNA derived from T cells, B-cell-depleted T cells, or PBMCs. Deeply sampled blood TCRbeta repertoires from subjects exposed to, actively infected with, or recovered from COVID-19 were included in the dataset. The repertoires were made available in a free public database intended to serve as a resource for research on the immune response to SARS-CoV-2. The samples were drawn from two sources: the first 160 participants of the ongoing ImmuneRACE study, and 1,254 subjects contributed by 6 global collaborators. A de-identified subject ID, COVID-19 status, age in years and sex were almost always included in the sample metadata. Where HLA class I and class II types were available, the types were taken from metadata supplied by the sample provider, not from assay-based typing.

From the cysteine up to the phenylalanine, the CDR3 has a length of 15 residues. Only the CDR3 portion is preserved as DNA: 45 bases, with reading frame beginning at the first base. The germline V gene (reference sequence) gives CDR1 as WNHNN and CDR2 as SYGVQD. Unmatched junction bases come to 5, with V trimmed by 3 bases and J by 6 bases. Notes on this clone: This clone's antigen is unknown. No clone much larger than this one lies a single base away; base qualities are absent.

What the work shows at the level of the full study, not this receptor alone: Clinical and demographic metadata were provided uncurated, with the amount varying by source and participant.

TCRbeta CDR3 regions were amplified from genomic DNA by means of the immunoSEQ Assay, a bias-controlled multiplex PCR. Concerning the study's data processing: Nucleated cell counts per sample were estimated from amplification of reference gene primers within the assay. To quantify the absolute abundance of each unique TCRbeta CDR3 rearrangement, sequence reads were collapsed and filtered. For each sample, productive Simpson clonality was calculated as the square root of Simpson's diversity index over productive rearrangements. TCRdb's version of the immuneACCESS table is confined to in-frame rearrangements and falls short of the full clone set. An unresolved V gene accounts for under half of the shortfall where checked; the remainder is of unknown origin. The V and J calls and the clone size are those of that table, but D and trimming were determined from the DNA. In all, the sample holds 150,000 or so clones, and 65% to 85% of those were seen once. More than 3.5% of the sample is held by the ten biggest clonotypes.

Collaborating institutions collected whole blood in K2EDTA tubes following their own protocols. For TCRbeta analysis, collaborator samples were shipped as frozen whole blood, as isolated PBMCs, or as DNA extracted from either sample type. Specimen: peripheral blood. The sequence derives from a woman aged 55-69 years with acute or convalescent COVID-19. This chain is built from TRBV10-1 and TRBJ2-2; TRBD2 aligns with 9 central bases. The CDR3 protein is CASSDPGLAAGELFF. The nucleotides read TGCGCCAGCAGTGACCCGGGACTAGCAGCCGGGGAGCTGTTTTTT.